Below are 6 T cell receptor beta chains sequenced from a single sample in a study of T cells in Graves' hyperthyroidism and ophthalmopathy. TCR beta CDR3 regions were amplified from RNA. TCR CDR3 regions were first amplified by RT-PCR with HTBI primers. TCRdb analysed the multiplex PCR reads with MiXCR anew, one entry per CDR3 protein. The table shows tens of thousands of distinct CDR3 sequences, with about 50% occurring only once. The sample taken for sequencing was blood. Receptors were obtained from a woman between 45 and 60 years old with Graves' hyperthyroidism that later progressed to Graves' ophthalmopathy.

In this sample, this clonotype turned up many times. The rearrangement uses TRBV14 and TRBJ2-7, with D unresolved. CDR3 size: 14 residues. Germline CDR1 SGHDN, CDR2 FVKESK. Trimming removed 4 bases at V and 1 base at J, with 11 bases between. The CDR3 reads CASSPRKDSYEQYF. The CDR3 nucleotides are TGTGCCAGCAGCCCCCGCAAGGATTCCTACGAGCAGTACTTC.

V usage is TRBV29-1 and J usage is TRBJ2-1; D might be TRBD1 (6 bases). Germline V gives CDR1 SQVTM, CDR2 ANQGSEA. V gave up 5 bases and J gave up 13 bases, with 15 bases separating them. The CDR3 covers 11 residues. The CDR3 region is CSVRRQATQFF. The CDR3 DNA follows: TGCAGCGTTCGGAGACAGGCGACACAGTTCTTC.

This clonotype was seen repeatedly, ten times or more. The chain couples TRBV7-3 to TRBJ2-2; D ambiguous. V lost 6 bases and J 1 base, leaving 12 bases between the germline ends. The CDR3 runs to 15 residues. The germline V gene has CDR1 SGHTA and CDR2 FQGTGA. The CDR3 loop is CASRRPTMNTGELFF. The CDR3 DNA reads TGTGCCAGCAGGCGCCCGACGATGAACACCGGGGAGCTGTTTTTT.

This clonotype was seen ten or more times. The chain recombines TRBV12-3 or TRBV12-4 with TRBJ2-6; 7 bases fit TRBD1. The CDR3 totals 15 residues. J gave up 1 base and V 6 bases, and 3 bases lay outside the gene matches. In nucleotides, the CDR3 is TGTGCCAGCAGGTCGACAGGGTCTGGGGCCAACGTCCTGACTTTC. Its protein is CASRSTGSGANVLTF.

The gene calls are TRBV5-1 and TRBJ2-7; perhaps TRBD1 as D (6 bases). The CDR3 is made up of 14 amino acids. Germline CDR1 is SGHRS and CDR2 is YFSETQ. V gave up 2 bases and J gave up 5 bases, with 14 bases separating them. CDR3 sequence reads: CASSLLAGDHEQYF. In DNA, the CDR3 is TGCGCCAGCAGCTTATTGGCAGGGGACCACGAGCAGTACTTC. Based on the CDR3 plus reference TRBV5-1 and TRBJ2-7, the full variable domain is KAGVTQTPRYLIKTRGQQVTLSCSPISGHRSVSWYQQTPGQGLQFLFEYFSETQRNKGNFPGRFSGRQFSNSRSEMNVSTLELGDSALYLCASSLLAGDHEQYFGPGTRLTVT.

Details on this clonotype: Because it lacks the conserved phenylalanine or tryptophan at the end, this CDR3 is likely a read error. The chain has TRBV30 and TRBJ2-7; 8 nucleotides agree with TRBD2. The CDR3 spans 13 residues. Losses at the gene ends were 4 bases for V and 2 bases for J; bases not matched to a gene: 4. Germline CDR1 is GTSNPN and CDR2 is SVGIG (reference sequence). The CDR3 region is CAWNSGSPYEQYC. The CDR3 DNA sequence: TGTGCCTGGAACAGCGGGAGCCCCTACGAGCAGTACTGC.